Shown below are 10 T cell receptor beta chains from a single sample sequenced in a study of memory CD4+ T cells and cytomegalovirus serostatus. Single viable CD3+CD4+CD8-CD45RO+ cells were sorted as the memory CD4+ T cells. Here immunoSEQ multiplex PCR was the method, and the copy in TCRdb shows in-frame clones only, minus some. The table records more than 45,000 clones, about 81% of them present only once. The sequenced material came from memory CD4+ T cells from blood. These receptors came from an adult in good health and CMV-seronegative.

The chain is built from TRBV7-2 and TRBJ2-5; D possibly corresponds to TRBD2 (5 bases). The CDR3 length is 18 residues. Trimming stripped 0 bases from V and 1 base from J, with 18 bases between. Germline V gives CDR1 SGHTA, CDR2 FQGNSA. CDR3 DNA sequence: TGTGCCAGCAGCTTAGCGGGAGTAGCGCCACGGGGCCAAGAGACCCAGTACTTC. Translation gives CASSLAGVAPRGQETQYF.

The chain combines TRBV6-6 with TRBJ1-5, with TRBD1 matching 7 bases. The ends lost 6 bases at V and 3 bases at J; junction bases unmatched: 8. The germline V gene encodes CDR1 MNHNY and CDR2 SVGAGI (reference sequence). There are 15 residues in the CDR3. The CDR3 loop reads CASSEGGGNNQPQHF. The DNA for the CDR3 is TGTGCCAGCAGCGAGGGAGGGGGCAACAATCAGCCCCAGCATTTT.

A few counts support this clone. CDR3 residues: CAWGRTGMSEAFF. The CDR3 region has the DNA TGTGCCTGGGGACGGACAGGGATGAGTGAAGCTTTCTTT. This rearrangement joins TRBV30 to TRBJ1-1; TRBD1 matches 8 bases. The CDR3 spans 13 residues. Germline lookup yields CDR1 GTSNPN and CDR2 SVGIG (reference sequence). With 5 bases clipped from V and 7 bases from J, the junction kept 9 bases outside the gene matches.

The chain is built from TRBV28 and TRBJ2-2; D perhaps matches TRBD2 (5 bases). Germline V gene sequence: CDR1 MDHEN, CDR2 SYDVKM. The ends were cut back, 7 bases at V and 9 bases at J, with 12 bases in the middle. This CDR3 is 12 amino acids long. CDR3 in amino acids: CASTGVRWELFF. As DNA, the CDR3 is TGTGCCAGCACCGGGGTCCGGTGGGAGCTGTTTTTT.

CDR3 in amino acids: CASSPGTVGGVFF. In DNA, the CDR3 is TGTGCCAGCAGCCCCGGGACAGTCGGGGGGGTGTTTTTT. The V gene is TRBV11-3, the J gene TRBJ2-2; D possibly corresponds to TRBD2 (8 bases). The ends were cut back, 5 bases at V and 15 bases at J, with 19 bases in the middle. The CDR3 has 13 residues. Germline V CDR1 and CDR2: SGHNT, YENEEA.

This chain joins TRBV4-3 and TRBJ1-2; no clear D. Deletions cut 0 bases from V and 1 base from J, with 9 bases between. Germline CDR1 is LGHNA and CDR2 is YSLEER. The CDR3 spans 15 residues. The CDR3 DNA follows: TGCGCCAGCAGCCAAGATCCCAAAGTTAACTATGGCTACACCTTC. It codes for CASSQDPKVNYGYTF.

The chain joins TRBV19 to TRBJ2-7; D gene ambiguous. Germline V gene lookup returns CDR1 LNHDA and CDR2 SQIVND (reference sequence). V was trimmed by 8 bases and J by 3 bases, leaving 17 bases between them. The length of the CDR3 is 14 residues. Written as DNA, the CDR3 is TGTGCCAGTCAACGAAGCCCCCGGAGCTACGAGCAGTACTTC. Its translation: CASQRSPRSYEQYF.

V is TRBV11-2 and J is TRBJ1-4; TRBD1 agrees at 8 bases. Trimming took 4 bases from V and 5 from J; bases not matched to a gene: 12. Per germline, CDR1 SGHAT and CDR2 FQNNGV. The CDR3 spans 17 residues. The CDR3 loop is CASSSPQGVGPNEKLFF. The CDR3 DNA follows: TGTGCCAGCAGCTCACCACAGGGGGTCGGACCAAATGAAAAACTGTTTTTT.

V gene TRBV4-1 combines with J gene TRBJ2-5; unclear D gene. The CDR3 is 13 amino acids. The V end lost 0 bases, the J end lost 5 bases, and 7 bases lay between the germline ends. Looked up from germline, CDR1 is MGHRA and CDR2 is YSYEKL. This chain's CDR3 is CASSQDPTETQYF. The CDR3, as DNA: TGCGCCAGCAGCCAAGATCCAACGGAGACCCAGTACTTC.

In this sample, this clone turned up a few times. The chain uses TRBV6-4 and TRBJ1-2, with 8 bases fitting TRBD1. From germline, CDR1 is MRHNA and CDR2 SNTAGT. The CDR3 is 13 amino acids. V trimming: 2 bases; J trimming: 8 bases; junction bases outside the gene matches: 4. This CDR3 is CASSDQGAGGYTF. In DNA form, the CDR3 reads TGTGCCAGCAGTGACCAGGGGGCGGGAGGCTACACCTTC.